The rows below give T cell receptor beta chains drawn from one sample of a study of blood T cell repertoires in COVID-19. TCRdb's table, derived via immunoSEQ multiplex PCR, lists solely in-frame clones and lacks some. The sample shows about 98,000 clones, around 82% of them seen only once. The sample consisted of peripheral blood. These receptors came from a man aged 65-85 years with active or convalescent COVID-19. Both conserved end residues are part of each CDR3. Fields, in order: CDR3 protein, CDR3 DNA, V gene, J gene, D gene, clone size. The D gene is left open where the match is weak. Clone size, where shown, is once, few, many, or a class for clones that have expanded.

CDR3aa: CASSTNTLLAKNIQYF
CDR3nt: TGTGCCAGTAGTACGAATACACTATTAGCCAAAAACATTCAGTACTTC
v_gene: TRBV19
j_gene: TRBJ2-4
d_gene: -
abundance: -

CDR3aa: CASSPTSGGTNEQFF
CDR3nt: TGTGCCAGCAGCCCGACTAGCGGGGGAACCAATGAGCAGTTCTTC
v_gene: TRBV6-2/TRBV6-3
j_gene: TRBJ2-1
d_gene: TRBD2
abundance: -

CDR3aa: CASSLTGQAPYEQYF
CDR3nt: TGCGCCAGCAGCCTTACCGGACAAGCACCCTACGAGCAGTACTTC
v_gene: TRBV5-1
j_gene: TRBJ2-7
d_gene: -
abundance: once

CDR3aa: CATSDPRSRNTDTQYF
CDR3nt: TGTGCCACCAGTGATCCCCGCTCTAGAAACACAGATACGCAGTATTTT
v_gene: TRBV24-1
j_gene: TRBJ2-3
d_gene: -
abundance: -

CDR3aa: CATSRSGGLAGAGTDTQYF
CDR3nt: TGTGCCACCAGCAGATCCGGGGGACTAGCGGGGGCTGGGACAGATACGCAGTATTTT
v_gene: TRBV15
j_gene: TRBJ2-3
d_gene: TRBD2
abundance: -

CDR3aa: CASSPGGTLNSPLHF
CDR3nt: TGCGCCAGCAGTCCAGGGGGGACCCTTAATTCACCCCTCCACTTT
v_gene: TRBV10-1
j_gene: TRBJ1-6
d_gene: TRBD1
abundance: -

CDR3aa: CASSSRQGDNGYTF
CDR3nt: TGTGCCAGCAGCTCCCGACAGGGGGACAATGGCTACACCTTC
v_gene: TRBV5-4
j_gene: TRBJ1-2
d_gene: TRBD1
abundance: -

CDR3aa: CATSGQLDSEAFF
CDR3nt: TGTGCCACTTCTGGACAGCTAGACTCCGAAGCTTTCTTT
v_gene: TRBV27
j_gene: TRBJ1-1
d_gene: -
abundance: -

CDR3aa: CASSPSTRGTGELFF
CDR3nt: TGTGCCAGCAGCCCCAGCACCAGGGGCACGGGGGAGCTGTTTTTT
v_gene: TRBV3-1/TRBV3-2
j_gene: TRBJ2-2
d_gene: -
abundance: -

CDR3aa: CAIGADGGNSPLHF
CDR3nt: TGTGCCATCGGCGCCGACGGGGGAAATTCACCCCTCCACTTT
v_gene: TRBV10-3
j_gene: TRBJ1-6
d_gene: -
abundance: -

CDR3aa: CASSLSPSTYEQYF
CDR3nt: TGCGCCAGCAGCTTGTCCCCATCCACCTACGAGCAGTACTTC
v_gene: TRBV5-1
j_gene: TRBJ2-7
d_gene: -
abundance: -

CDR3aa: CASSFSSGGRTGELFF
CDR3nt: TGTGCCAGCAGCTTCTCGTCCGGCGGAAGAACCGGGGAGCTGTTTTTT
v_gene: TRBV7-6
j_gene: TRBJ2-2
d_gene: -
abundance: -

CDR3aa: CASSFGTSGTTQYF
CDR3nt: TGTGCCAGCAGTTTTGGGACTAGCGGAACTACGCAGTATTTT
v_gene: TRBV27
j_gene: TRBJ2-3
d_gene: TRBD2
abundance: -

CDR3aa: CASRLPQGGGQYSNQPQHF
CDR3nt: TGTGCCAGCAGACTCCCGCAGGGGGGCGGTCAGTATAGCAATCAGCCCCAGCATTTT
v_gene: TRBV28
j_gene: TRBJ1-5
d_gene: TRBD1
abundance: -

CDR3aa: CAWSIGGSQPQHF
CDR3nt: TGTGCCTGGAGTATAGGGGGCAGTCAGCCCCAGCATTTT
v_gene: TRBV30
j_gene: TRBJ1-5
d_gene: TRBD1
abundance: -

CDR3aa: CATTEGASYNEQFF
CDR3nt: TGTGCCACCACGGAGGGGGCCTCCTACAATGAGCAGTTCTTC
v_gene: TRBV6-5
j_gene: TRBJ2-1
d_gene: -
abundance: -

CDR3aa: CASSVGGGAREAFF
CDR3nt: TGTGCCAGCAGCGTAGGGGGGGGAGCACGGGAAGCTTTCTTT
v_gene: TRBV11-3
j_gene: TRBJ1-1
d_gene: -
abundance: -

CDR3aa: CASSRDTGDTDTQYF
CDR3nt: TGTGCCAGCAGTCGGGACACAGGGGACACAGATACGCAGTATTTT
v_gene: TRBV2
j_gene: TRBJ2-3
d_gene: TRBD1
abundance: -

CDR3aa: CASRDRYTNEKLFF
CDR3nt: TGCGCCAGCAGAGACAGGTATACAAATGAAAAACTGTTTTTT
v_gene: TRBV5-1
j_gene: TRBJ1-4
d_gene: -
abundance: -

CDR3aa: CASSPVGQVNTGELFF
CDR3nt: TGTGCCAGCAGCCCAGTGGGACAGGTGAACACCGGGGAGCTGTTTTTT
v_gene: TRBV4-2
j_gene: TRBJ2-2
d_gene: TRBD1
abundance: -

CDR3aa: CATSRDQRTGDGYTF
CDR3nt: TGTGCCACCAGCAGAGATCAAAGGACTGGTGATGGCTACACCTTC
v_gene: TRBV15
j_gene: TRBJ1-2
d_gene: -
abundance: few

CDR3aa: CASSLGTGGGYEQYF
CDR3nt: TGCGCCAGCAGCCTTGGGACAGGGGGCGGCTACGAGCAGTACTTC
v_gene: TRBV5-1
j_gene: TRBJ2-7
d_gene: TRBD1
abundance: -

CDR3aa: CASSDPGGAFYEQYF
CDR3nt: TGTGCCAGCAGTGACCCAGGGGGCGCTTTCTACGAGCAGTACTTC
v_gene: TRBV25-1
j_gene: TRBJ2-7
d_gene: TRBD1
abundance: -

CDR3aa: CASKIRTGKWTEAFF
CDR3nt: TGTGCCAGCAAAATTCGGACAGGGAAATGGACTGAAGCTTTCTTT
v_gene: TRBV28
j_gene: TRBJ1-1
d_gene: TRBD1
abundance: -

CDR3aa: CASSHGQGLGYEQYF
CDR3nt: TGCGCCAGCAGCCACGGACAGGGCCTAGGTTACGAGCAGTACTTC
v_gene: TRBV4-1
j_gene: TRBJ2-7
d_gene: TRBD1
abundance: -